This T cell receptor (beta chain) was observed in a study of T cells after yellow fever vaccination. The V gene end was trimmed by 1 base and the J gene end by 6 bases; junction bases not matched to a gene: 10. The germline V gene has CDR1 SGHRS and CDR2 YFSETQ. The CDR3 is 18 amino acids. Study-wide results and caveats: Primary-vaccination clones mostly resurfaced post-booster (less than 98% CD4, roughly 87% CD8).

This clonotype was detected only a few times. Antigen: not known. TCR cDNA was made by 5'RACE template switching, adding a universal primer site and UMIs. Using its own MiXCR run on the 5' RACE reads, TCRdb lists one record per CDR3 protein. Of under 600,000 distinct CDR3 sequences in the sample, less than 15% are singletons; the top ten hold roughly 13%. This sequence joins TRBV5-1 and TRBJ2-1, with TRBD2 identical over 13 bases. The TCR was taken from a man aged 25 to 40 who received the YFV17D yellow fever vaccine. Here the sequenced sample was PBMCs, taken on the day of the yellow fever booster vaccination. In nucleotides, the CDR3 is TGCGCCAGCAGCTTGTGGGTTTTTAGGACTAGCGGGAGCAATGAGCAGTTCTTC. Protein product: CASSLWVFRTSGSNEQFF.